This T cell receptor (beta chain) derives from a study of blood T cell repertoires in COVID-19. Study information: Italy, Spain and the United States were the sources of the convalescent and acute COVID-19 samples. Sample material is recorded as cDNA or gDNA derived from T cells, B-cell-depleted T cells, or PBMCs.

The CDR3 runs 15 residues. The germline gives CDR1 SGHNT, CDR2 YYREEE (reference sequence). V shed 4 bases and J shed 5 bases, with 17 bases lying between them. Original methodology: Amplifying reference gene primers gave estimates of nucleated cell counts. Sequencing used immunoSEQ multiplex PCR; TCRdb keeps in-frame clones, though not all of them. V and J calls and clone size come straight from that table; D and trimming were deduced from the DNA. Seen here are a few hundred thousand clones, roughly 85% observed once, and the top ten hold about 2.2%. This receptor was identified in a man aged 25 to 40 who had recovered from COVID-19. Sequenced material: peripheral blood. This sequence joins TRBV5-4 and TRBJ2-3; tentatively, D is TRBD2 (5 bases). The CDR3 loop is CASSRVGVVIDTQYF. The CDR3 nucleotides are TGTGCCAGCAGCCGGGTCGGGGTGGTGATAGATACGCAGTATTTT.